This entry lists 9 T cell receptor beta chains sequenced from one sample in a study of control samples from healthy donors and cancer patients. Data came from immunoSEQ multiplex PCR; TCRdb stores just in-frame clones and leaves some out. The table includes approximately 160,000 clones, roughly 93% detected once. The sample taken for sequencing was blood. The receptors were sampled from a woman aged 55-70 years in good health.

V and J are TRBV6-5 and TRBJ2-5; D is possibly TRBD2 (5 bases). CDR3 length equals 14 residues. Germline CDR1 reads MNHEY; CDR2 reads SVGAGI. V lost 7 bases to trimming and J lost 5 bases, with 17 bases between them. CDR3 amino acids: CASTMGAGYETQYF. The CDR3 nucleotides are TGTGCCAGCACCATGGGCGCGGGTTACGAGACCCAGTACTTC.

The chain joins TRBV5-4 to TRBJ2-2, with 9 bases that match TRBD2. Looked up from germline, CDR1 is SGHNT and CDR2 is YYREEE (reference sequence). Trimming at V came to 4 bases and at J to 4 bases, leaving 5 bases not matched to a gene. The CDR3 totals 15 residues. CDR3 loop: CASSPGTSITGELFF. CDR3 nucleotide sequence: TGTGCCAGCAGCCCCGGGACTAGCATCACCGGGGAGCTGTTTTTT.

This clone was picked up a small number of times. The chain employs TRBV25-1 and TRBJ2-7, with 9 nucleotides matching TRBD1. Trimming at V came to 5 bases and at J to 1 base, leaving 6 bases not matched to a gene. The germline V gene has CDR1 MGHDK and CDR2 SYGVNS. The CDR3 extends over 15 amino acids. CDR3 coding DNA: TGTGCCAGCAGTCCCCCACAGGGGGCATCCTACGAGCAGTACTTC. Protein product: CASSPPQGASYEQYF.

This chain uses TRBV19 with TRBJ2-2, with 7 bases that match TRBD1. Trimming took 5 bases from V and 2 from J; bases not matched to a gene: 5. Germline values: CDR1 LNHDA, CDR2 SQIVND (reference sequence). The CDR3 has 15 amino acids. The DNA for the CDR3 is TGTGCCAGTAGTCCCAGACAGGGCAACACCGGGGAGCTGTTTTTT. Encoded protein: CASSPRQGNTGELFF.

This sequence joins TRBV7-8 and TRBJ2-7; perhaps TRBD2 as D (5 bases). V was shortened by 1 base and J by 4 bases, with 17 bases between the two germline ends. The CDR3 is made up of 16 amino acids. Looked up from germline, CDR1 is SGHVS and CDR2 is FQNEAQ. The CDR3 region is CASSLGSGRVGYEQYF. Written as DNA, the CDR3 is TGTGCCAGCAGCTTAGGGAGCGGTCGGGTGGGTTACGAGCAGTACTTC. The whole variable domain, remainder taken from reference TRBV7-8 and TRBJ2-7, is GAGVSQSPRYKVAKRGQDVALRCDPISGHVSLFWYQQALGQGPEFLTYFQNEAQLDKSGLPSDRFFAERPEGSVSTLKIQRTQQEDSAVYLCASSLGSGRVGYEQYFGPGTRLTVT.

The rearrangement uses TRBV30 and TRBJ1-1, with D perhaps matching TRBD1 (5 bases). The CDR3 consists of 13 residues. Germline CDR1 is GTSNPN and CDR2 is SVGIG (reference sequence). V was pared by 8 bases and J by 1 base, with 14 bases between. CDR3 protein: CARSGVANTEAFF. CDR3 nucleotide sequence: TGTGCCCGATCGGGGGTGGCGAACACTGAAGCTTTCTTT. The complete variable domain, with remaining parts taken from reference TRBV30 and TRBJ1-1, reads SQTIHQWPATLVQPVGSPLSLECTVEGTSNPNLYWYRQAAGRGLQLLFYSVGIGQISSEVPQNLSASRPQDRQFILSSKKLLLSDSGFYLCARSGVANTEAFFGQGTRLTVV.

The gene calls are TRBV6-5 and TRBJ2-1, with unresolved D. Trimming took off 6 bases at V and 1 base at J, with 7 bases between the two ends. The CDR3 runs 13 residues. Germline-derived CDR1 and CDR2 are MNHEY and SVGAGI. The CDR3 here is CASRDGSYNEQFF. In DNA form, the CDR3 reads TGTGCCAGCAGGGACGGATCCTACAATGAGCAGTTCTTC.

This chain links TRBV3-1 (or the pseudogene TRBV3-2) with TRBJ2-7; D possibly corresponds to TRBD2 (5 bases). Between the trimmed V and J ends, which lost 4 bases and 6 bases, there was a span of 13 bases. The germline gives CDR1 LGHDT, CDR2 YNNKEL (reference sequence). This CDR3 comprises 13 residues. The CDR3, as DNA: TGTGCCAGCAGCCTACCTCCTAGCCGCGAGCAGTACTTC. Residues: CASSLPPSREQYF.

This rearrangement joins TRBV7-2 to TRBJ1-1, with D uncertain. CDR3 length equals 14 residues. Trimming shortened V by 6 bases and J by 1 base, and 12 bases separated the two germline ends. Germline CDR1 is SGHTA and CDR2 is FQGNSA. CDR3 sequence reads: CASRFGWRNTEAFF. CDR3 sequence (DNA): TGTGCCAGCAGGTTTGGGTGGAGGAACACTGAAGCTTTCTTT.